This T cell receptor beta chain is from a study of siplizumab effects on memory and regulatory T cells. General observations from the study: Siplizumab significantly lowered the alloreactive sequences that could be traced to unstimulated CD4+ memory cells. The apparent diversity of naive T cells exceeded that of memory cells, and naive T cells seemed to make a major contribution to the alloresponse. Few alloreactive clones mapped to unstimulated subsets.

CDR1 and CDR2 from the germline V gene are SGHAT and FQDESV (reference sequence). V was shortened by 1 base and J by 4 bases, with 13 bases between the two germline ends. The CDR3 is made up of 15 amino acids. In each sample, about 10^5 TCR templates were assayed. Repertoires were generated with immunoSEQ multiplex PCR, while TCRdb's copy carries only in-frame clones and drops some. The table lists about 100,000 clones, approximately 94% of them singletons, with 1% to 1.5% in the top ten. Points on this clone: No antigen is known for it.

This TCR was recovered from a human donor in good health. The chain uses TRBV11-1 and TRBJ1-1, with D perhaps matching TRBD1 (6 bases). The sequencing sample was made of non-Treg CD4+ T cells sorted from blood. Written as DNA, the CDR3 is TGTGCCAGCAGCTTAGGTACCAGGGGAGGCACTGAAGCTTTCTTT. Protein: CASSLGTRGGTEAFF.